This T cell receptor beta chain comes out of a study of blood T cell repertoires in COVID-19. At the level of the study: The United States, Italy and Spain provided the acute and convalescent COVID-19 samples. Nucleic acid was either cDNA or gDNA, and it came from T cells, B-cell-depleted T cells, or PBMCs.

The CDR3 covers 14 residues. V shed 6 bases and J 2 bases; nucleotides not matched to a gene: 2. Per germline, CDR1 SNHLY and CDR2 FYNNEI. In the authors' methods: Using reference gene primer amplification, nucleated cell counts were estimated. Method: immunoSEQ multiplex PCR; TCRdb's copy keeps in-frame clones and lacks some. V and J calls plus clone size are reproduced from that table; the DNA served to infer D and trimming. This table holds around 160,000 clones, approximately 90% found once. The chain links TRBV2 to TRBJ1-3, with 9 bases that match TRBD1. Sequenced sample: peripheral blood. The clonotype originates from a man aged 18 to 35 with acute or convalescent COVID-19. The CDR3 DNA is TGTGCCAGCAGGACAGGGGGAACTGGAAACACCATATATTTT. Its translation is CASRTGGTGNTIYF.